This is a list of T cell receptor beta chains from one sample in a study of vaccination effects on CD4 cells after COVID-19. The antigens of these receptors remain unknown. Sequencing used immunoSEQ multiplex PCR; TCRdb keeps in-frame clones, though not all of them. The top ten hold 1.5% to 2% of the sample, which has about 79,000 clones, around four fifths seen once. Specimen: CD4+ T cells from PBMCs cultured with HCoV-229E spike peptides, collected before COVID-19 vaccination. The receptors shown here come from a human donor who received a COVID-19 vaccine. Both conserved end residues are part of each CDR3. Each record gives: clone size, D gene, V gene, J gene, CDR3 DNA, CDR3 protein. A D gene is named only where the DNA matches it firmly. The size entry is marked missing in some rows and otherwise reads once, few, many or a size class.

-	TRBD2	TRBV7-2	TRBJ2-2	TGTGCCAGCAGCTTGACTAGCGGATCGAGCACCGGGGAGCTGTTTTTT	CASSLTSGSSTGELFF
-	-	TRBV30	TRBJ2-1	TGTGCCTGGAGTGTGCTACGAGAGCAGTTCTTC	CAWSVLREQFF
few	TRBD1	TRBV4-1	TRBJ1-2	TGCGCCAGCAGCCGTACAGGGGACGAAGGTGGCTACACCTTC	CASSRTGDEGGYTF
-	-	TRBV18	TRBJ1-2	TGTGCCAGCTCACCTAATGGGGCTCAAGGCTACACCTTC	CASSPNGAQGYTF
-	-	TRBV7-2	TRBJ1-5	TGTGCCAGCAGTCCTAGAACCGGTCAGCCCCAGCATTTT	CASSPRTGQPQHF
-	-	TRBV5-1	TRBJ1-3	TGCGCCAGCAGCTTCGGGACAAACTCTGGAAACACCATATATTTT	CASSFGTNSGNTIYF
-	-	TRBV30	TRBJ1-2	TGTGCCTTCCAGGGGTCGTCGGGGGGCTACACCTTC	CAFQGSSGGYTF
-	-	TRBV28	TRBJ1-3	TGTGCCAGCTGCGCCCCGGGGACTGGAAACACCATATATTTT	CASCAPGTGNTIYF
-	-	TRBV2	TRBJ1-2	TGTGCCAGCAGGACACCGGAGGGGGGGAGGGATGGCTACACCTTC	CASRTPEGGRDGYTF
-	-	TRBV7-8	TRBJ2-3	TGTGCCAGCAGCGCGAGGAAGCAACTCAGCACAGATACGCAGTATTTT	CASSARKQLSTDTQYF
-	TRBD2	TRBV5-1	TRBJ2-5	TGCGCCAGCAGCGGACTTAGCGGGGGCCGACAAGAGACCCAGTACTTC	CASSGLSGGRQETQYF
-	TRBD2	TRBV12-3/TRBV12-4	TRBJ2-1	TGTGCCAGCAGTCCCGGGACTAGAAGAAGGCAGTTCTTC	CASSPGTRRRQFF
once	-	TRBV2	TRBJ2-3	TGTGCCAGCAGTGAGTTGTTAAGCACAGATACGCAGTATTTT	CASSELLSTDTQYF
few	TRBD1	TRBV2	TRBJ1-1	TGTGCCAGCAGTCACGGGACAGGGAATACTGAAGCTTTCTTT	CASSHGTGNTEAFF
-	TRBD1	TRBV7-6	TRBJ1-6	TGTGCCAGCAGCTTAGCGCCTCCAGGGGGGAAATCACCCCTCCACTTT	CASSLAPPGGKSPLHF
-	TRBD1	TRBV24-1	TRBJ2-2	TGTGCCACCAGTGAGCCAGGGGGTACCGGGGAGCTGTTTTTT	CATSEPGGTGELFF
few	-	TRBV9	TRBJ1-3	TGTGCCAGCAGCCCTCATATTCAGGGAGCTGGAAACACCATATATTTT	CASSPHIQGAGNTIYF
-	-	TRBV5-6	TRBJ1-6	TGTGCCAGCAGCTCAACAATTGGGCAGTTAAATTCACCCCTCCACTTT	CASSSTIGQLNSPLHF
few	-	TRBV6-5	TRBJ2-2	TGTGCCAGCAGTTACTTCGCCGGTTCGAACACCGGGGAGCTGTTTTTT	CASSYFAGSNTGELFF
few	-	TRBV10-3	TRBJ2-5	TGTGCCATCAGGGACAGACAAGAGACCCAGTACTTC	CAIRDRQETQYF
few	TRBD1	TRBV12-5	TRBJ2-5	TGTGCTAGTGGTTTGACCCGGGACAGATCTCAAGAGACCCAGTACTTC	CASGLTRDRSQETQYF
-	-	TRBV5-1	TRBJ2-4	TGCGCCAGCAGCTTGGCCATAAGTCAAAACATTCAGTACTTC	CASSLAISQNIQYF
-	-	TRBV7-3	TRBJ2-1	TGTGCCAGCAGCCCCGCTAGAACACTCTACAATGAGCAGTTCTTC	CASSPARTLYNEQFF
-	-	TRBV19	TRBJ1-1	TGTGCCAGTAGTCTGTTCAGTAACCTGAACACTGAAGCTTTCTTT	CASSLFSNLNTEAFF
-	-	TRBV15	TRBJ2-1	TGTGCCACCAGCATTCCCCAGGGTAATGAGCAGTTCTTC	CATSIPQGNEQFF
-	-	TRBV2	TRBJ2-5	TGTGCCAGCAGTGGTCGTGGACGGGAGACCCAGTACTTC	CASSGRGRETQYF
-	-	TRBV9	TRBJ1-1	TGTGCCAGCAGCCCCCAACGGAGGGCTGAAGCTTTCTTT	CASSPQRRAEAFF
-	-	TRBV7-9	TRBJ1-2	TGTGCCAGCAGCTCCGACCCCTGGGGCTACACCTTC	CASSSDPWGYTF
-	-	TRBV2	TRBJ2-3	TGTGCCAGCAGTCTCCTGGGACTCGAAAACACAGATACGCAGTATTTT	CASSLLGLENTDTQYF
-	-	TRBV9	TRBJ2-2	TGTGCCAGCAGCGGGAACAGGGTGAACACCGGGGAGCTGTTTTTT	CASSGNRVNTGELFF
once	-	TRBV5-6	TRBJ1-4	TGTGCCAGCAGCTTGAAACCGCAGCCGGACGGGAATGAAAAACTGTTTTTT	CASSLKPQPDGNEKLFF
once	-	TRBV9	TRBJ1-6	TGTGCCAGCAGCCCCGCGGACGGCTTGAGCTCCTATAATTCACCCCTCCACTTT	CASSPADGLSSYNSPLHF
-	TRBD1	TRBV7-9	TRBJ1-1	TGTGCCAGCAGCGCCAAACAGGGGAGTGGCACTGAAGCTTTCTTT	CASSAKQGSGTEAFF
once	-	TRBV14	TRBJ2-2	TGTGCCAGCAGCGTGGGGGTTAACACCGGGGAGCTGTTTTTT	CASSVGVNTGELFF
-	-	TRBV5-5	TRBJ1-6	TGTGCCAGCAGCTTGGGACCAGGGGATAATTCACCCCTCCACTTT	CASSLGPGDNSPLHF
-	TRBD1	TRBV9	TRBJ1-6	TGTGCCAGCAGCCCCCGGGGCGCAGGGGGCAGAAATTCACCCCTCCACTTT	CASSPRGAGGRNSPLHF
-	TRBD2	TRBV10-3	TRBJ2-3	TGTGCCATCAGTGAAGGCGGGGGGGCCGTGGAGACAGATACGCAGTATTTT	CAISEGGGAVETDTQYF
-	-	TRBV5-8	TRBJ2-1	TGTGCCAGCAGCTCCGACAGCTACAATGAGCAGTTCTTC	CASSSDSYNEQFF
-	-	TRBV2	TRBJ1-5	TGTGCCAGCAGTGAAGGGGGCCAGCCCCAGCATTTT	CASSEGGQPQHF
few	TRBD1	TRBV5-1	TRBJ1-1	TGCGCCAGCAGTCCCACAGGGGGCCGGACTGAAGCTTTCTTT	CASSPTGGRTEAFF
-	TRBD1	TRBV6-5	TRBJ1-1	TGTGCCAGCAGGACAGGGGCTTTAAACACTGAAGCTTTCTTT	CASRTGALNTEAFF
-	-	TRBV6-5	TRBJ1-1	TGTGCCAGCAGTAAACCAGGGTTACGCCCTGAAGCTTTCTTT	CASSKPGLRPEAFF
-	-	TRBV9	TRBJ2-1	TGTGCCAGCAGCTGGGACGGTGGCAATGAGCAGTTCTTC	CASSWDGGNEQFF
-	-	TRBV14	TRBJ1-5	TGTGCCAGCAGTCACGACAGCAATCAGCCCCAGCATTTT	CASSHDSNQPQHF
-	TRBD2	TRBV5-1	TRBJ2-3	TGCGCCAGCAGCGCCGGGACTAGCGGGGGCACAGATACGCAGTATTTT	CASSAGTSGGTDTQYF
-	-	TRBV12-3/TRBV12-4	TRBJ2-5	TGTGCCAGTACCAGAGGGGGTCGGGAGACCCAGTACTTC	CASTRGGRETQYF
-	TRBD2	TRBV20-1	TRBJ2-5	TGCAGTGCTAGTGCGGGGGGTCAAGAGACCCAGTACTTC	CSASAGGQETQYF
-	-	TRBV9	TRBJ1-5	TGTGCCAGCAGCACCCTTCCCAATCAGCCCCAGCATTTT	CASSTLPNQPQHF
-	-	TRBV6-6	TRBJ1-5	TGTGCCAGCAGTTCGGACAGCTACAATCAGCCCCAGCATTTT	CASSSDSYNQPQHF
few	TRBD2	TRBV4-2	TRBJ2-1	TGTGCCAGCAGCCAAGACGGCGGGGGGCCCTACAATGAGCAGTTCTTC	CASSQDGGGPYNEQFF
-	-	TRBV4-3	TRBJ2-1	TGCGCCAGCAGCCAAGGACGGGGCTCCTACAATGAGCAGTTCTTC	CASSQGRGSYNEQFF
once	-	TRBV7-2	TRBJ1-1	TGTGCCAGCAGCTTAGGGGCAGGGAGGAGGACTGAAGCTTTCTTT	CASSLGAGRRTEAFF
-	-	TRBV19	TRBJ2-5	TGTGCCAGTAGTATAGGGGCGGGGTGGGAGACCCAGTACTTC	CASSIGAGWETQYF
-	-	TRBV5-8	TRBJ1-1	TGTGCCAGCCCCACTTGGGCGGCCGTATCCTTGACTGACACTGAAGCTTTCTTT	CASPTWAAVSLTDTEAFF
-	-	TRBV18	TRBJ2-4	TGTGCCAGCTCATCGCAAAAAGGGGGGCAAAACATTCAGTACTTC	CASSSQKGGQNIQYF
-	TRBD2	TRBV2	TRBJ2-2	TGTGCCAGTACCGGGACTAGCGGATTCAACACCGGGGAGCTGTTTTTT	CASTGTSGFNTGELFF
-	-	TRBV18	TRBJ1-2	TGTGCCAGCTCAGCGGGAGCAGGGTCGTATGAAACCTTC	CASSAGAGSYETF
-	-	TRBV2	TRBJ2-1	TGTGCCAGCAGTGGCAGGACCTCCTACAATGAGCAGTTCTTC	CASSGRTSYNEQFF
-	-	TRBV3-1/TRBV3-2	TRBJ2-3	TGTGCCAGCAGCCAAGAGCGAACAGGCACAGATACGCAGTATTTT	CASSQERTGTDTQYF
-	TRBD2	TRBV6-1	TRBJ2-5	TGTGCCAGCAGTGAAGACAGCGGGGTGGGTGGACTGGAGACCCAGTACTTC	CASSEDSGVGGLETQYF